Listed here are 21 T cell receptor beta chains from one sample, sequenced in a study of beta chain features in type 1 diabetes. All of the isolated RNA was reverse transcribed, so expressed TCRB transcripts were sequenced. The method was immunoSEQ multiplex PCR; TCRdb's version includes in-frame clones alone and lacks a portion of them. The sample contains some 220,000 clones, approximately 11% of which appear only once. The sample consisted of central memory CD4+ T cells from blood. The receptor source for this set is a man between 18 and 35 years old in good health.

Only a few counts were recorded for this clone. This CDR3 reads CSVAPWTGGRDEQYF. CDR3 DNA sequence: TGCAGCGTCGCCCCTTGGACAGGGGGTAGAGACGAGCAGTACTTC. This chain connects TRBV29-1 to TRBJ2-7; TRBD1 matches 10 bases. The V segment lost 6 bases and the J segment 5 bases; nucleotides outside the gene matches: 13. Germline V gene data show CDR1 as SQVTM and CDR2 as ANQGSEA. The CDR3 contains 15 residues.

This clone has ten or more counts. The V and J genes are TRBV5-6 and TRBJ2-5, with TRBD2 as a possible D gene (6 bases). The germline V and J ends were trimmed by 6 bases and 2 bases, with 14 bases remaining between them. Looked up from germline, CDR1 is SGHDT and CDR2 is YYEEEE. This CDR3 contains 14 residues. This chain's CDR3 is CASIRGTEQETQYF. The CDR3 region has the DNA TGTGCCAGCATTCGCGGGACTGAACAAGAGACCCAGTACTTC.

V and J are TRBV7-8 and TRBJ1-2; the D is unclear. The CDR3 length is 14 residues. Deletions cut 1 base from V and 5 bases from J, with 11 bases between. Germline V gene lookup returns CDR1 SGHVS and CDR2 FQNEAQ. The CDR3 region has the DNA TGTGCCAGCAGCTTAGTCCCGGACGGGTATGGCTACACCTTC. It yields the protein CASSLVPDGYGYTF.

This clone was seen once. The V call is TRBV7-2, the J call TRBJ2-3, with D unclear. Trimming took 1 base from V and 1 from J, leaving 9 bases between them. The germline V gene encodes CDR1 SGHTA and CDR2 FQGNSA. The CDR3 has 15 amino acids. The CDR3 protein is CASSLGGEGTDTQYF. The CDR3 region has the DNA TGTGCCAGCAGCTTAGGAGGCGAGGGCACAGATACGCAGTATTTT.

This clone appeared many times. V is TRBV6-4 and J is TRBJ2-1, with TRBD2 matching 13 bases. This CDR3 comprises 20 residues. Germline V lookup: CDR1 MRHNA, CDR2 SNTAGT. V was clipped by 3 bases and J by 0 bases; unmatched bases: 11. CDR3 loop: CASSEVGLAGVWSSYNEQFF. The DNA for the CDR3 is TGTGCCAGCAGTGAAGTAGGACTAGCGGGAGTATGGAGCTCCTACAATGAGCAGTTCTTC.

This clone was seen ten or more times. The CDR3 loop reads CASSSAERAEQYF. The CDR3 region has the DNA TGTGCCAGCAGTTCGGCAGAGCGGGCCGAGCAGTACTTC. V usage is TRBV28 and J usage is TRBJ2-7, with a possible D match to TRBD2 (6 bases). The CDR3 is 13 residues long. V dropped 4 bases and J dropped 6 bases, with 13 bases sitting between them. Germline CDR1 is MDHEN and CDR2 is SYDVKM. Using reference TRBV28 and TRBJ2-7 for the parts outside the CDR3, the full variable domain is DVKVTQSSRYLVKRTGEKVFLECVQDMDHENMFWYRQDPGLGLRLIYFSYDVKMKEKGDIPEGYSVSREKKERFSLILESASTNQTSMYLCASSSAERAEQYFGPGTRLTVT.

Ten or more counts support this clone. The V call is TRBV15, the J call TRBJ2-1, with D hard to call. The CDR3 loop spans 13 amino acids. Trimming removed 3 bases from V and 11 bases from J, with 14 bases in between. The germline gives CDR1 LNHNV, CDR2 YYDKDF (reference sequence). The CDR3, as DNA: TGTGCCACCAGCAGTAGAAGGGATGGAAAGCAGTTCTTC. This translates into CATSSRRDGKQFF.

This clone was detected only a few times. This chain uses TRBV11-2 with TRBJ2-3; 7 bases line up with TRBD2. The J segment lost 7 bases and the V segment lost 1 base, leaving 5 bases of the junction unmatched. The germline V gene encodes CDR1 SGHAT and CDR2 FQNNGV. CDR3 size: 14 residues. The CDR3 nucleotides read TGTGCCAGCAGCTTAGGGGGGGGTGAGAATACGCAGTATTTT. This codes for CASSLGGGENTQYF.

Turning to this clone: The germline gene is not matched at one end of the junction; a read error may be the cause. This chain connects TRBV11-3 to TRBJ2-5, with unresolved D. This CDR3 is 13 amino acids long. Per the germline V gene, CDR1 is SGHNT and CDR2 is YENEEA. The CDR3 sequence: CATSVGFGETQYF. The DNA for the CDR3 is TGTGCCACCAGCGTGGGGTTTGGCGAGACCCAGTACTTC. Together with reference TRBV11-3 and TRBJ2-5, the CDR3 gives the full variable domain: EAGVVQSPRYKIIEKKQPVAFWCNPISGHNTLYWYLQNLGQGPELLIRYENEEAVDDSQLPKDRFSAERLKGVDSTLKIQPAELGDSAVYLCATSVGFGETQYFGPGTRLLVL.

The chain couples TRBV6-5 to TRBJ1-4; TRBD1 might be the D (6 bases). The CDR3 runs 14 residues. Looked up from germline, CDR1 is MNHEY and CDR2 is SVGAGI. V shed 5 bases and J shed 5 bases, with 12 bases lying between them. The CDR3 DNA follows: TGTGCCAGCAGTACGAGGGGGGAAAATGAAAAACTGTTTTTT. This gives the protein CASSTRGENEKLFF.

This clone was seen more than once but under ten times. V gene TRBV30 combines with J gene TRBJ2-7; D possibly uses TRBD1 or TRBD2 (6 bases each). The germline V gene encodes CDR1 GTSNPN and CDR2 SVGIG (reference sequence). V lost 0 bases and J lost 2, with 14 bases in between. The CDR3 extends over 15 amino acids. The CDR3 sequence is CAWSVGGNLAYEQYF. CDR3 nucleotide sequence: TGTGCCTGGAGTGTAGGGGGGAATCTTGCCTACGAGCAGTACTTC.

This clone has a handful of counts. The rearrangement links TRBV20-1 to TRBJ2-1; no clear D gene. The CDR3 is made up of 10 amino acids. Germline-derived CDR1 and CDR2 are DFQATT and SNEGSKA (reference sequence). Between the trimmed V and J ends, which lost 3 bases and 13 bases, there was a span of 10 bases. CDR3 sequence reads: CSASHALQFF. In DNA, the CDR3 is TGCAGTGCTAGCCACGCACTACAGTTCTTC.

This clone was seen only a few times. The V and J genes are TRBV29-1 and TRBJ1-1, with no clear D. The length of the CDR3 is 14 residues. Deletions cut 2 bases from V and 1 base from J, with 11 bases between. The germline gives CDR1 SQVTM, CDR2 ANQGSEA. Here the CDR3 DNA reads TGCAGCGTTGAAAGCGGGAAGGGGAACACTGAAGCTTTCTTT. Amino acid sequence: CSVESGKGNTEAFF. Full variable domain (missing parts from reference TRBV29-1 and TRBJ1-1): SAVISQKPSRDICQRGTSLTIQCQVDSQVTMMFWYRQQPGQSLTLIATANQGSEATYESGFVIDKFPISRPNLTFSTLTVSNMSPEDSSIYLCSVESGKGNTEAFFGQGTRLTVV.

The CDR3 DNA is TGTGCCAGCAGCTTCGCTAGCGGGAGGGGTGAGCAGTTCTTC. The encoded protein is CASSFASGRGEQFF. The J gene is TRBJ2-1, the V gene TRBV11-2; TRBD2 matches at 12 bases. The length of the CDR3 is 14 residues. J lost 9 bases, V lost 3 bases, and 3 bases had no gene match. CDR1 and CDR2 (germline): SGHAT, FQNNGV.

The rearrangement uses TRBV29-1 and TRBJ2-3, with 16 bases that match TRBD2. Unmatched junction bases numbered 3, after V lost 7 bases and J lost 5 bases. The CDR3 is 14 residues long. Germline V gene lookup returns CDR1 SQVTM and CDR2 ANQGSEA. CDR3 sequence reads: CSGGTSGRGDTQYF. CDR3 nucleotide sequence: TGCAGCGGAGGGACTAGCGGGAGGGGAGATACGCAGTATTTT.

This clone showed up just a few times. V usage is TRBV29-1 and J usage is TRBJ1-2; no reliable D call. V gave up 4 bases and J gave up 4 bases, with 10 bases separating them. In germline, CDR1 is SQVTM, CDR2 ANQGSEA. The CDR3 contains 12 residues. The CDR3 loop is CSVGGTTYGYTF. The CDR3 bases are TGCAGCGTTGGGGGTACGACCTATGGCTACACCTTC.

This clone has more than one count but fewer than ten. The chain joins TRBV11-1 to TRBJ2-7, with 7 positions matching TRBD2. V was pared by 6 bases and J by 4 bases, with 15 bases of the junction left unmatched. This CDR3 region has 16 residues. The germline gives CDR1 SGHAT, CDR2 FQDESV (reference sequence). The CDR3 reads CASSRTTGGRLYEQYF. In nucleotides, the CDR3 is TGTGCCAGCAGTCGTACGACGGGGGGACGTTTATACGAGCAGTACTTC.

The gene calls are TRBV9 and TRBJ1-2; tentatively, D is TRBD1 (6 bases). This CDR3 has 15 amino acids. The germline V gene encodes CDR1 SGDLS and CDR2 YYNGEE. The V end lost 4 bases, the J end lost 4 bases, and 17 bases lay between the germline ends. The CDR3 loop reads CASSLSRLTGYGYTF. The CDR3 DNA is TGTGCCAGCAGCTTGAGCAGGTTGACAGGCTATGGCTACACCTTC.

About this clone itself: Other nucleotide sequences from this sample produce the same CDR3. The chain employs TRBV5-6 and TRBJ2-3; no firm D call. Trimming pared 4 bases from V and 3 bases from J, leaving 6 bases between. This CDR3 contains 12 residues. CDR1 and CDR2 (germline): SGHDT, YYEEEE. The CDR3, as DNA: TGTGCCAGCAGCCTTAATACAGATACGCAGTATTTT. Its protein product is CASSLNTDTQYF.

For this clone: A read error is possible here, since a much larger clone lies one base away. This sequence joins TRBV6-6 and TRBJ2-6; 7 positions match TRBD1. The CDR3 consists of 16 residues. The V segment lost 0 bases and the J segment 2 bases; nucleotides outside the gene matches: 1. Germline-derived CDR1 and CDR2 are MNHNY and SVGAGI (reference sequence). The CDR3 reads CASSYSQGAGANVLTF. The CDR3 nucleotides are TGTGCCAGCAGTTACTCGCAGGGGGCTGGGGCCAACGTCCTGACTTTC.

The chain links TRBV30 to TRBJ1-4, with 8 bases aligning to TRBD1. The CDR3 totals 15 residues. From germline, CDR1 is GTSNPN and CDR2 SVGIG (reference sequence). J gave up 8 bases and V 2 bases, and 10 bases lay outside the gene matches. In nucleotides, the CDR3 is TGTGCCTGGAGTACCCTGGACAGGGCCAGCGAAAAACTGTTTTTT. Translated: CAWSTLDRASEKLFF.